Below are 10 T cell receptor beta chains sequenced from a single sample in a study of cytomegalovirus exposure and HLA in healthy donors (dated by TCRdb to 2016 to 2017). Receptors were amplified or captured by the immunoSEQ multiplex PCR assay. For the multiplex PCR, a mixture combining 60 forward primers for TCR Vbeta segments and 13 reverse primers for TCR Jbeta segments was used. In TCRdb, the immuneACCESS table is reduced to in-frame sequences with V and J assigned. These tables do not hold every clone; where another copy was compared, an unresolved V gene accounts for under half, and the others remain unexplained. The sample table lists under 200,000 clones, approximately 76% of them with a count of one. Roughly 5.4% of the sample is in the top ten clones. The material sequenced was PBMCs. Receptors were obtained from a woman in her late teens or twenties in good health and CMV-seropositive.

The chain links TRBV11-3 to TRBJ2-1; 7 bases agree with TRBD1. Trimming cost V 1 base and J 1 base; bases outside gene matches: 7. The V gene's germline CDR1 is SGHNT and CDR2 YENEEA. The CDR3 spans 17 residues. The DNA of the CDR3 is TGTGCCAGCAGCTTAGGGACCTCACAGGGGTCCTACAATGAGCAGTTCTTC. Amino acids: CASSLGTSQGSYNEQFF.

The CDR3 DNA sequence: TGTGCCAGCAGCTTCCCGCCGGGACAGGGGGAAGAGACCCAGTACTTC. The encoded protein is CASSFPPGQGEETQYF. The chain employs TRBV5-5 and TRBJ2-5; 11 nucleotides match TRBD1. Trimming removed 2 bases from V and 3 bases from J; junction bases left unmatched: 6. The CDR3 is made up of 16 amino acids. Germline lookup yields CDR1 SGHKS and CDR2 YYEKEE (reference sequence).

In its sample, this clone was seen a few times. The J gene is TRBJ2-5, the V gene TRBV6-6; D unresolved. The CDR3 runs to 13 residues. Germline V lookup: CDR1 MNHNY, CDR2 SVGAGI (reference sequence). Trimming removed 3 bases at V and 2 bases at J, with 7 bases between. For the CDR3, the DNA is TGTGCCAGCAGTTATGGGCGTCAAGAGACCCAGTACTTC. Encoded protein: CASSYGRQETQYF.

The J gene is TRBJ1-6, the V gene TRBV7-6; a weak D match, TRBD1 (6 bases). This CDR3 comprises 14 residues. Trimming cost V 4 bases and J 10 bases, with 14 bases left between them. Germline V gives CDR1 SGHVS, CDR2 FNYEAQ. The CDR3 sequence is CASSYREVSSPLHF. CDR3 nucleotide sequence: TGTGCCAGCAGCTACAGGGAAGTCAGCTCACCCCTCCACTTT.

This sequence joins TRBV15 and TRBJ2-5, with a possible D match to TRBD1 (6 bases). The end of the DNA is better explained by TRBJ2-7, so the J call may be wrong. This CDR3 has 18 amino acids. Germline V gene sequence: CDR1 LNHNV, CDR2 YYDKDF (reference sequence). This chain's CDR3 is CATSRDPGRGPPYAEQYF. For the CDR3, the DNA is TGTGCCACCAGCAGAGATCCGGGCAGGGGTCCACCCTACGCCGAGCAGTACTTC.

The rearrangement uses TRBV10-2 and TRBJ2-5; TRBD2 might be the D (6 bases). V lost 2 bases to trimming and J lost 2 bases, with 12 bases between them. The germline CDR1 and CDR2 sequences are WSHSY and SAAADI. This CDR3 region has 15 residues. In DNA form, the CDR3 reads TGCGCCAGCAGTGAGCGAACTAGCTTACAAGAGACCCAGTACTTC. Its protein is CASSERTSLQETQYF.

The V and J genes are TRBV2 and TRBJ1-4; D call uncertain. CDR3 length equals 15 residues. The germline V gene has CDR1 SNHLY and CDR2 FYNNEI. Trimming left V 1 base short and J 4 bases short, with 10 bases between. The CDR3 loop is CASSEGGLGNEKLFF. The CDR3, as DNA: TGTGCCAGCAGTGAAGGAGGGTTGGGTAATGAAAAACTGTTTTTT.

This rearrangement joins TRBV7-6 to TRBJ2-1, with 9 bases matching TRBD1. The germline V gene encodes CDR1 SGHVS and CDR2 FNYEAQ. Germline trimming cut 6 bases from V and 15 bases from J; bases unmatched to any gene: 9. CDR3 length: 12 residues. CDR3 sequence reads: CASSSWTGDPFF. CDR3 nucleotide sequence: TGTGCCAGCAGTTCATGGACAGGGGACCCGTTCTTC.

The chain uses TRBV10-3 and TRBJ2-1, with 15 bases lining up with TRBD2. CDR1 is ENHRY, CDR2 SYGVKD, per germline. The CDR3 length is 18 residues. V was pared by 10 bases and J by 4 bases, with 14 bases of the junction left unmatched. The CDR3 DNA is TGTGCCACCAGGCCCGGGACTAGCGGGGGGCAAGGGTACAATGAGCAGTTCTTC. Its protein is CATRPGTSGGQGYNEQFF.

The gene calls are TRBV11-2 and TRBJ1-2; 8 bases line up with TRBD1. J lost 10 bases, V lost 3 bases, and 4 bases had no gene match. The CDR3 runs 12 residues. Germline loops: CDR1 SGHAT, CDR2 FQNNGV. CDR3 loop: CASSLGQVDYTF. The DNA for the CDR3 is TGTGCCAGCAGCTTGGGACAGGTGGACTACACCTTC. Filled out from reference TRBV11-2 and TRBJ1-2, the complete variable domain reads EAGVAQSPRYKIIEKRQSVAFWCNPISGHATLYWYQQILGQGPKLLIQFQNNGVVDDSQLPKDRFSAERLKGVDSTLKIQPAKLEDSAVYLCASSLGQVDYTFGSGTRLTVV.